Listed below are T cell receptor beta chains from one sample, sequenced in a study of T cell responses to AZD1222 COVID-19 vaccine. Method: immunoSEQ multiplex PCR; TCRdb's copy keeps in-frame clones and lacks some. The sample has about 120,000 clones; around 90% are singletons. Sequencing was performed on peripheral blood, taken 28 days after the second AZD1222 dose. The receptors were sampled from an adult who received the AZD1222 COVID-19 vaccine. The CDR3 runs from the conserved cysteine through the conserved F or W. The D gene is left open where the match is weak. Rows give clone size only sometimes, using once, few, many, or a class for an expanded clone.

J: TRBJ2-1
length: 15
D: TRBD2
size: once
V: TRBV3-1/TRBV3-2
DNA: TGTGCCAGCAGCCTAATAGCGGGAGCCTACAATGAGCAGTTCTTC
CDR3: CASSLIAGAYNEQFF

J: TRBJ2-3
length: 15
D: TRBD2
size: -
V: TRBV7-3
DNA: TGTGCCAGCAGCTTAGCGGGGGGGAGCTCGGATACGCAGTATTTT
CDR3: CASSLAGGSSDTQYF

J: TRBJ1-2
length: 14
D: -
size: -
V: TRBV4-1
DNA: TGCGCCAGCAGCCCACAGACAGCTAACTATGGCTACACCTTC
CDR3: CASSPQTANYGYTF

J: TRBJ1-2
length: 12
D: TRBD1
size: -
V: TRBV28
DNA: TGTGCCAGCCAAACAGGGGCGGAAGGCTACACCTTC
CDR3: CASQTGAEGYTF

J: TRBJ2-7
length: 11
D: -
size: -
V: TRBV6-5
DNA: TGTGCCAGCCAAGACACCTACGAGCAGTACTTC
CDR3: CASQDTYEQYF

J: TRBJ2-1
length: 16
D: TRBD2
size: once
V: TRBV14
DNA: TGTGCCAGCAGCCAAGACGGTCTAGCGGAATACAATGAGCAGTTCTTC
CDR3: CASSQDGLAEYNEQFF

J: TRBJ1-3
length: 13
D: -
size: -
V: TRBV7-9
DNA: TGTGCCAGCAGCCTCGAGCGGGGAAACACCATATATTTT
CDR3: CASSLERGNTIYF

J: TRBJ2-5
length: 11
D: -
size: -
V: TRBV6-2/TRBV6-3
DNA: TGTGCCAGCAGTTTAACCGAGACCCAGTACTTC
CDR3: CASSLTETQYF

J: TRBJ2-7
length: 14
D: -
size: -
V: TRBV30
DNA: TGTGCCTGGAGCTCGGGTCCTCGGCCTTACGAGCAGTACTTC
CDR3: CAWSSGPRPYEQYF

J: TRBJ1-5
length: 13
D: -
size: -
V: TRBV9
DNA: TGTGCCAGCAGCGTAGGACGGGATCAGCCCCAGCATTTT
CDR3: CASSVGRDQPQHF

J: TRBJ1-2
length: 15
D: -
size: once
V: TRBV7-8
DNA: TGTGCCAGCAGCTTAGGTAAGGGGTCCAACTATGGCTACACCTTC
CDR3: CASSLGKGSNYGYTF

J: TRBJ1-2
length: 12
D: TRBD1
size: -
V: TRBV29-1
DNA: TGCAGCGTTGGAGGGGACAGGGCTGGCTACACCTTC
CDR3: CSVGGDRAGYTF

J: TRBJ1-1
length: 16
D: -
size: -
V: TRBV27
DNA: TGTGCCAGCAGTTTATTGGGGGTCGGGGGGGACACTGAAGCTTTCTTT
CDR3: CASSLLGVGGDTEAFF

J: TRBJ2-7
length: 14
D: TRBD1
size: -
V: TRBV9
DNA: TGTGCCAGCAGCGTAGGACAGGGGGCCTACGAGCAGTACTTC
CDR3: CASSVGQGAYEQYF

J: TRBJ2-7
length: 13
D: -
size: -
V: TRBV13
DNA: TGTGCCAGCAGCGCCCCAGTTAACTACGAGCAGTACTTC
CDR3: CASSAPVNYEQYF

J: TRBJ2-2
length: 12
D: -
size: -
V: TRBV24-1
DNA: TGTGCCACCCGTAGGGACACCGGGGAGCTGTTTTTT
CDR3: CATRRDTGELFF

J: TRBJ2-1
length: 17
D: -
size: -
V: TRBV14
DNA: TGTGCCAGCAGCCAAGATCGGCCGGGAAGGATCAGCAATGAGCAGTTCTTC
CDR3: CASSQDRPGRISNEQFF

J: TRBJ1-4
length: 15
D: TRBD1
size: -
V: TRBV9
DNA: TGTGCCAGCAGCAAACAGGGGGGGTTTAATGAAAAACTGTTTTTT
CDR3: CASSKQGGFNEKLFF

J: TRBJ1-5
length: 13
D: TRBD1
size: -
V: TRBV6-5
DNA: TGTGCCAGCAAGGGACAGCTCAATCAGCCCCAGCATTTT
CDR3: CASKGQLNQPQHF

J: TRBJ2-3
length: 16
D: -
size: -
V: TRBV5-1
DNA: TGCGCCAGCAGCTTGGGGGGCGGGCCCGGAGCAGATACGCAGTATTTT
CDR3: CASSLGGGPGADTQYF

J: TRBJ1-2
length: 15
D: -
size: -
V: TRBV5-1
DNA: TGCGCCAGCAGCTTGGTGGTACCGGGCACCTATGGCTACACCTTC
CDR3: CASSLVVPGTYGYTF

J: TRBJ2-3
length: 14
D: -
size: -
V: TRBV27
DNA: TGTGCCAGCAGTTTAGGTGTACGGGGGGATACGCAGTATTTT
CDR3: CASSLGVRGDTQYF

J: TRBJ1-1
length: 16
D: -
size: few
V: TRBV14
DNA: TGTGCCAGCAGCCGGATAATGCCGGGGTGGAACACTGAAGCTTTCTTT
CDR3: CASSRIMPGWNTEAFF

J: TRBJ2-1
length: 17
D: TRBD2
size: once
V: TRBV3-1/TRBV3-2
DNA: TGTGCCAGCAGCGGACCTCCAGCGGGGGTTTACTACAATGAGCAGTTCTTC
CDR3: CASSGPPAGVYYNEQFF

J: TRBJ1-2
length: 12
D: -
size: -
V: TRBV6-4
DNA: TGTGCCAGCGGAATAGAGACCCAGCTCAGGGCCTTC
CDR3: CASGIETQLRAF

J: TRBJ2-7
length: 18
D: TRBD2
size: -
V: TRBV4-1
DNA: TGCGCCAGCAGCCAAGATGAGGTGGGGAGCGGGGGCCCCTACGAGCAGTACTTC
CDR3: CASSQDEVGSGGPYEQYF

J: TRBJ2-2
length: 13
D: -
size: -
V: TRBV6-2/TRBV6-3
DNA: TGTGCCAGCAGTTACAGGGACACCGGGGAGCTGTTTTTT
CDR3: CASSYRDTGELFF

J: TRBJ1-4
length: 14
D: TRBD1
size: once
V: TRBV7-9
DNA: TGTGCCAGCGACGAGGGGGCTATTAATGAAAAACTGTTTTTT
CDR3: CASDEGAINEKLFF

J: TRBJ2-1
length: 14
D: TRBD2
size: -
V: TRBV7-9
DNA: TGTGCCAGCGGGGGACTAGCGGTTAACAATGAGCAGTTCTTC
CDR3: CASGGLAVNNEQFF

J: TRBJ2-5
length: 13
D: -
size: -
V: TRBV7-8
DNA: TGTGCCAGCAGCTTACACGGGGATGGGACCCAGTACTTC
CDR3: CASSLHGDGTQYF

J: TRBJ1-2
length: 13
D: -
size: -
V: TRBV7-3
DNA: TGTGCCAGCAGCTCCGGGACCGTCTCTGGCTACACCTTC
CDR3: CASSSGTVSGYTF

J: TRBJ2-7
length: 14
D: TRBD1
size: -
V: TRBV6-5
DNA: TGTGCCAGCGGGGAAAGACAGGGTGCCTACGAGCAGTACTTC
CDR3: CASGERQGAYEQYF

J: TRBJ2-7
length: 13
D: -
size: -
V: TRBV6-1
DNA: TGTGCCAGCAGTGAACGAGGTTTATACGAGCAGTACTTC
CDR3: CASSERGLYEQYF

J: TRBJ2-6
length: 10
D: -
size: -
V: TRBV20-1
DNA: TGCAGTGCTAACCCGGGACGGCTGACTTTC
CDR3: CSANPGRLTF

J: TRBJ2-3
length: 15
D: -
size: -
V: TRBV5-1
DNA: TGCGCCAGCAGCCCCCTGACAGGACCGACAGATACGCAGTATTTT
CDR3: CASSPLTGPTDTQYF

J: TRBJ1-3
length: 14
D: -
size: -
V: TRBV7-8
DNA: TGTGCCAGCAGCTCAACAGGTCCTGGAAACACCATATATTTT
CDR3: CASSSTGPGNTIYF

J: TRBJ2-7
length: 14
D: -
size: -
V: TRBV7-9
DNA: TGTGCCAGCAGCTTCCGGGACATATCCTACGAGCAGTACTTC
CDR3: CASSFRDISYEQYF

J: TRBJ2-2
length: 14
D: -
size: -
V: TRBV19
DNA: TGTGCCAGTAGTACACAGGGTGAGACCGGGGAGCTGTTTTTT
CDR3: CASSTQGETGELFF

J: TRBJ2-7
length: 16
D: TRBD1
size: -
V: TRBV19
DNA: TGTGCCAGTAGTATAGTCGGGACAGGGCTAAACTACGAGCAGTACTTC
CDR3: CASSIVGTGLNYEQYF

J: TRBJ1-5
length: 14
D: -
size: -
V: TRBV7-9
DNA: TGTGCCAGCAGCTTAAGTCCCAGCAATCAGCCCCAGCATTTT
CDR3: CASSLSPSNQPQHF

J: TRBJ2-1
length: 16
D: -
size: -
V: TRBV18
DNA: TGTGCCAGCTCACCGTTAGCGGTACCCTCCTACAATGAGCAGTTCTTC
CDR3: CASSPLAVPSYNEQFF

J: TRBJ1-3
length: 13
D: -
size: -
V: TRBV30
DNA: TGTGGTTGGGGCCGGAGCTCTGGAAACACCATATATTTT
CDR3: CGWGRSSGNTIYF

J: TRBJ1-1
length: 14
D: TRBD1
size: once
V: TRBV7-2
DNA: TGTGCCAGCAGCCCAGGACAGGGGGTCACTGAAGCTTTCTTT
CDR3: CASSPGQGVTEAFF

J: TRBJ2-3
length: 18
D: -
size: -
V: TRBV5-1
DNA: TGCGCCAGCAGCTTGGTGGTTAGCGGCCGTCCATCCACAGATACGCAGTATTTT
CDR3: CASSLVVSGRPSTDTQYF

J: TRBJ1-6
length: 14
D: TRBD1
size: -
V: TRBV18
DNA: TGTGCCAGCTCACCGGACAGGGGTAGTTCACCCCTCCACTTT
CDR3: CASSPDRGSSPLHF

J: TRBJ1-6
length: 15
D: -
size: -
V: TRBV7-2
DNA: TGTGCCAGCAGCTCTCGAGCAGGGGATAATTCACCCCTCCACTTT
CDR3: CASSSRAGDNSPLHF

J: TRBJ1-3
length: 15
D: TRBD1
size: -
V: TRBV18
DNA: TGTGCCAGCTCGGGACAGGGGGCATTTGGAAACACCATATATTTT
CDR3: CASSGQGAFGNTIYF

J: TRBJ1-5
length: 16
D: -
size: -
V: TRBV5-6
DNA: TGTGCCAGCAGCATACGGGGCTGGAGGAGCAATCAGCCCCAGCATTTT
CDR3: CASSIRGWRSNQPQHF

J: TRBJ2-1
length: 11
D: TRBD1
size: -
V: TRBV5-6
DNA: TGTGCCAGCACGCAACAGGGGTCGCAGTTCTTC
CDR3: CASTQQGSQFF

J: TRBJ1-6
length: 17
D: -
size: -
V: TRBV28
DNA: TGTGCCAGCAGTTTGCCCCTAACCGGGACCGGCGATTCACCCCTCCACTTT
CDR3: CASSLPLTGTGDSPLHF

J: TRBJ2-2
length: 16
D: -
size: -
V: TRBV5-6
DNA: TGTGCCAGCAGCTGGGGGACCGCCTCGAACACCGGGGAGCTGTTTTTT
CDR3: CASSWGTASNTGELFF

J: TRBJ2-7
length: 12
D: -
size: -
V: TRBV28
DNA: TGTGCCAGCACTCCCGGGCCTCTCGAGCAGTACTTC
CDR3: CASTPGPLEQYF

J: TRBJ2-1
length: 15
D: -
size: -
V: TRBV19
DNA: TGTGCCAGTAGTATTGGCGCAGGCTCCTACAATGAGCAGTTCTTC
CDR3: CASSIGAGSYNEQFF

J: TRBJ2-1
length: 16
D: TRBD2
size: -
V: TRBV10-3
DNA: TGTGCCATCAGCGATCCGGGACTAGCGGGAGCTGATGTGCAGTTCTTC
CDR3: CAISDPGLAGADVQFF

J: TRBJ2-3
length: 12
D: -
size: -
V: TRBV29-1
DNA: TGCAGCGCTGGGATCAGCACAGATACGCAGTATTTT
CDR3: CSAGISTDTQYF

J: TRBJ1-2
length: 14
D: TRBD1
size: -
V: TRBV2
DNA: TGTGCCAGCAGTGACTGGACAGGTGGATATGGCTACACCTTC
CDR3: CASSDWTGGYGYTF

J: TRBJ2-7
length: 12
D: -
size: few
V: TRBV5-1
DNA: TGCGCCAGCAGGACGGACTCCTACGAGCAGTACTTC
CDR3: CASRTDSYEQYF

J: TRBJ2-2
length: 16
D: TRBD1
size: -
V: TRBV30
DNA: TGTGCCTGGAGTCAAGGACAGGGCTCTTACACCGGGGAGCTGTTTTTT
CDR3: CAWSQGQGSYTGELFF